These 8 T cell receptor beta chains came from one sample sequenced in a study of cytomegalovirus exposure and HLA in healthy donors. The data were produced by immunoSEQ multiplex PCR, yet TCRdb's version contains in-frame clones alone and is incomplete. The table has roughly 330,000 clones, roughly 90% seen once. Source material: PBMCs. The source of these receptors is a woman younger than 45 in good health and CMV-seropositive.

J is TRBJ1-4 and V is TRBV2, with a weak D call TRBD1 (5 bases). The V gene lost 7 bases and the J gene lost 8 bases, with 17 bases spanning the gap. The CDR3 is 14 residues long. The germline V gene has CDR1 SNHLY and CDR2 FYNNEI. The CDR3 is CASIVQGLREKLFF. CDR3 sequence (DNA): TGTGCCAGCATAGTCCAGGGACTGAGGGAAAAACTGTTTTTT. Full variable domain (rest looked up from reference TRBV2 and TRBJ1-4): EPEVTQTPSHQVTQMGQEVILRCVPISNHLYFYWYRQILGQKVEFLVSFYNNEISEKSEIFDDQFSVERPDGSNFTLKIRSTKLEDSAMYFCASIVQGLREKLFFGSGTQLSVL.

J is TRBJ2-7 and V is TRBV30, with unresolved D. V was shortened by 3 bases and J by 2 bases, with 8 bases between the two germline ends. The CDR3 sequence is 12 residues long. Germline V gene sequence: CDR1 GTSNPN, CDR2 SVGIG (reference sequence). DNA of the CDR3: TGTGCCTGGAGGACCGGCACCTACGAGCAGTACTTC. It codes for CAWRTGTYEQYF.

CDR3 amino acids: CAWSTGLARETQYF. Written as DNA, the CDR3 is TGTGCCTGGAGCACGGGACTAGCGCGTGAGACCCAGTACTTC. The chain joins TRBV30 to TRBJ2-5; 10 bases align to TRBD2. Germline V lookup: CDR1 GTSNPN, CDR2 SVGIG (reference sequence). This CDR3 is built from 14 residues. Germline trimming cut 3 bases from V and 5 bases from J; bases unmatched to any gene: 6.

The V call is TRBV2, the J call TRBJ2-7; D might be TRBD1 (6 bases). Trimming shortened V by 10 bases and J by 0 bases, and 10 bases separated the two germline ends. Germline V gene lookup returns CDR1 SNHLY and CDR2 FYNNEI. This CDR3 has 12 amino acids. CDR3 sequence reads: CATTGISYEQYF. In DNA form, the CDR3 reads TGTGCCACCACAGGGATCTCCTACGAGCAGTACTTC.

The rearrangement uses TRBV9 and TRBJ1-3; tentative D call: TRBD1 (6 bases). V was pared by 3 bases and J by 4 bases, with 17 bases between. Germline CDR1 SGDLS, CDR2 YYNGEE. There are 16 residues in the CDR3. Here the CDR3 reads CASSAARGVGGNTIYF. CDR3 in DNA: TGTGCCAGCAGCGCGGCCAGGGGCGTCGGGGGAAACACCATATATTTT. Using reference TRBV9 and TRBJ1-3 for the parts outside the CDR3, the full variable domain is DSGVTQTPKHLITATGQRVTLRCSPRSGDLSVYWYQQSLDQGLQFLIQYYNGEERAKGNILERFSAQQFPDLHSELNLSSLELGDSALYFCASSAARGVGGNTIYFGEGSWLTVV.

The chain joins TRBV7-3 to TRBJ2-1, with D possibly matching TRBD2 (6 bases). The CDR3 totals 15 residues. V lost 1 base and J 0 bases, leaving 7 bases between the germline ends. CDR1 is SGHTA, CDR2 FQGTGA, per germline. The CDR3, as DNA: TGTGCCAGCAGCTTAAATAGCGGCTCCTACAATGAGCAGTTCTTC. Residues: CASSLNSGSYNEQFF.

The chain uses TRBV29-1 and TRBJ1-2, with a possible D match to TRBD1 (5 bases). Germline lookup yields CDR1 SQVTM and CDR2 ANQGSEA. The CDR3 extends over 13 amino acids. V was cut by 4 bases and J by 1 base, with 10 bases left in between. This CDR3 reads CSVAGLLNYGYTF. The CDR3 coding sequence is TGCAGCGTTGCGGGACTTCTTAACTATGGCTACACCTTC.

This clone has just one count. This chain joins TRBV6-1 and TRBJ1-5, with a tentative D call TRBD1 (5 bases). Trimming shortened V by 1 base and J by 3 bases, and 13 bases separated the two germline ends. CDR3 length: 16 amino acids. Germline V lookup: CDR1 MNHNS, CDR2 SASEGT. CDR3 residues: CASSEDLLGTNQPQHF. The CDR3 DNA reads TGTGCCAGCAGTGAAGACCTCCTTGGGACCAATCAGCCCCAGCATTTT.